This T cell receptor beta chain is drawn from a study of blood T cell repertoires in COVID-19. The overall study: The origin of the acute and convalescent COVID-19 samples was the United States, Italy and Spain.

This clone was seen once. Original handling: By means of reference gene primer amplification, nucleated cell counts were estimated. Some clones are missing from TCRdb's copy, which holds only in-frame ones; the method was immunoSEQ multiplex PCR. The V and J calls and clone size come from that table; D and trimming were worked out from the DNA. The repertoire holds around 80,000 clones, with 88% as singletons. The clonotype was recovered from a human donor in a cohort sampled during active COVID-19. The specimen was peripheral blood.

CDR3 residues: CASTWRSNNSPLHF. Written as DNA, the CDR3 is TGTGCCAGCACCTGGCGGTCGAATAATTCACCCCTCCACTTT. This chain joins TRBV27 and TRBJ1-6; no firm D call. CDR3 size: 14 residues. Germline V gene lookup returns CDR1 MNHEY and CDR2 SMNVEV (reference sequence). With 7 bases removed from V and 5 bases from J, the gap between germline ends came to 12 bases.